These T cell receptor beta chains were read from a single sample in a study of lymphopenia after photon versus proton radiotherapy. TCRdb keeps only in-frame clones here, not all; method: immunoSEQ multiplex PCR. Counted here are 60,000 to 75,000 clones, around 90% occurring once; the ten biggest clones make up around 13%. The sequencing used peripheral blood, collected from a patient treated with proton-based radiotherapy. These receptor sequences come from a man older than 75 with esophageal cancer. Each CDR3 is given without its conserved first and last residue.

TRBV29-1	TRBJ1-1	SAQRGTEEAF
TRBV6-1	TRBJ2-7	ASSALGTSYEQY
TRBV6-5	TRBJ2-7	ASRNPGAGEQY
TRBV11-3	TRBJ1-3	ASWTEDSGNTIY
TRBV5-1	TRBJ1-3	ASSPGGQGDTIY
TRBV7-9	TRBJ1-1	ASSLVGADTEAF
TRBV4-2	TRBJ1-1	ASSQEAPPGLNTEAF
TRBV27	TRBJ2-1	ASSSLLAGQHNEQF
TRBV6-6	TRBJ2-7	ASSSLGGVGYEQY
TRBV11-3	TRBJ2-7	ASSSGYHEQY
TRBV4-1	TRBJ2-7	ASSQDRSNTLYEQY
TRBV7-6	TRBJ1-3	ASRLGASNSGNTIY
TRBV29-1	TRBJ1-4	SVSTGSTNEKLF
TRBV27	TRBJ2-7	ASSSPGLAGYEQY
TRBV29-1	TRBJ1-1	SARTGGNTEAF
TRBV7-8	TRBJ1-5	ASSLGAGGGQPQH
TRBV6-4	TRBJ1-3	ASSATGTGKCSTSGNTIY